This T cell receptor beta chain comes out of a study of cytomegalovirus exposure and HLA in healthy donors. On the study more broadly: Some 77 million unique TCRs from HLA-typed donors were held in an early release of data.

About this clone itself: Antigen unknown.

Whole-study results and caveats: In a later analysis, TCR beta V- and J-gene trimming showed a link to a missense DCLRE1C variant. TCR beta sequences reportedly predicted most subjects' HLA-A and HLA-B alleles accurately. Altogether, some 170 TCR beta chains were recorded as cytomegalovirus-associated.

V shed 6 bases, J shed 3 bases, and the junction held 9 bases outside the gene matches. The germline V gene encodes CDR1 MNHEY and CDR2 SMNVEV (reference sequence). CDR3 size: 16 residues. The PCR ran on 60 Vbeta and 13 Jbeta primers. The protocol was immunoSEQ multiplex PCR, while the TCRdb copy is restricted to in-frame clones and leaves out a portion. The sample lists 200,000 to 300,000 clones, roughly four fifths seen once, with about 2% in the top ten. The sample was PBMCs. This TCR was sampled from a woman between 40 and 55 years old in good health and CMV-seropositive. The chain couples TRBV27 to TRBJ1-5, with 9 positions matching TRBD1. CDR3: CASRGTGTGSNQPQHF. CDR3 DNA: TGTGCCAGCAGGGGGACTGGGACAGGGTCCAATCAGCCCCAGCATTTT.